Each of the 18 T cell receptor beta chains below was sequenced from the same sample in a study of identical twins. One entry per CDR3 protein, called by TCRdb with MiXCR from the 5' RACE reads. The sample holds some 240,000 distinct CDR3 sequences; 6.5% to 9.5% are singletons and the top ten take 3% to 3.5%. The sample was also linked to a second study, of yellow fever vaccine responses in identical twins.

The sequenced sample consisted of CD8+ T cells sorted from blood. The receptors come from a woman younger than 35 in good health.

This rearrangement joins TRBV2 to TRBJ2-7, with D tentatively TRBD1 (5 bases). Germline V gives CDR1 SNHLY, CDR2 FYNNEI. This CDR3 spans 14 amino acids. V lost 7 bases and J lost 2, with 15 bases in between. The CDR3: CASIGAEIPYEQYF. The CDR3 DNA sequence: TGTGCCAGCATAGGGGCTGAGATACCCTACGAGCAGTACTTC. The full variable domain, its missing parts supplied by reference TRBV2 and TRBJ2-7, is EPEVTQTPSHQVTQMGQEVILRCVPISNHLYFYWYRQILGQKVEFLVSFYNNEISEKSEIFDDQFSVERPDGSNFTLKIRSTKLEDSAMYFCASIGAEIPYEQYFGPGTRLTVT.

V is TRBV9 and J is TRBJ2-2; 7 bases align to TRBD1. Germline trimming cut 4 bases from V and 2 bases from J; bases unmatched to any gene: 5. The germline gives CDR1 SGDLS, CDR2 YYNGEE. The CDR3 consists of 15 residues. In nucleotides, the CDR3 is TGTGCCAGCAGCCAGCGACAGGGTAACACCGGGGAGCTGTTTTTT. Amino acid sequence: CASSQRQGNTGELFF.

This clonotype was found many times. In DNA form, the CDR3 reads TGTGCCAGCAGCATAATCCGGGACAGGGTATACGAGCAGTACTTC. Amino acid sequence: CASSIIRDRVYEQYF. The rearrangement links TRBV7-2 to TRBJ2-7; 9 bases match TRBD1. CDR1 and CDR2 (germline): SGHTA, FQGNSA. The trim removed 5 bases at V and 4 bases at J, leaving 9 bases unmatched. This CDR3 spans 15 amino acids.

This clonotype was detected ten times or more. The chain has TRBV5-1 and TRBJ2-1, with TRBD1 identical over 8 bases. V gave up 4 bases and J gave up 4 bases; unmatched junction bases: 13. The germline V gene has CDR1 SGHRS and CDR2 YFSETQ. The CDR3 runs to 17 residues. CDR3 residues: CASSPRGQAPEYNEQFF. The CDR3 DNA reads TGCGCCAGCAGCCCTAGGGGACAGGCCCCAGAATACAATGAGCAGTTCTTC.

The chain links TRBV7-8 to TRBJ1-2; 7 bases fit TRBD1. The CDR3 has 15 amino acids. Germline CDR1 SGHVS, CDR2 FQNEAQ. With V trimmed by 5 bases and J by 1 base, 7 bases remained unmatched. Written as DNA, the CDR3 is TGTGCCAGCAGCGCAAAGGGACAGATTAACTATGGCTACACCTTC. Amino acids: CASSAKGQINYGYTF. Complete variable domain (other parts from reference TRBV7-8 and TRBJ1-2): GAGVSQSPRYKVAKRGQDVALRCDPISGHVSLFWYQQALGQGPEFLTYFQNEAQLDKSGLPSDRFFAERPEGSVSTLKIQRTQQEDSAVYLCASSAKGQINYGYTFGSGTRLTVV.

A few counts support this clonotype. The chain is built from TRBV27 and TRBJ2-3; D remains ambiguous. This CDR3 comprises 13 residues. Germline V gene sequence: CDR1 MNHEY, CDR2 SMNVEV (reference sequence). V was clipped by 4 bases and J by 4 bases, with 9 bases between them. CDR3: CASSSPVADTQYF. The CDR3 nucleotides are TGTGCCAGCAGTTCTCCGGTCGCAGATACGCAGTATTTT.

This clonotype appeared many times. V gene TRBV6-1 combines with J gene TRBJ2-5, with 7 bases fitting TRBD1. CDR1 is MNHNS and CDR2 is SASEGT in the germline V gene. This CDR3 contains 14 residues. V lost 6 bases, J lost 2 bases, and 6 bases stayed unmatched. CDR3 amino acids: CASSPGTAQETQYF. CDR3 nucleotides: TGTGCCAGCAGCCCCGGGACAGCGCAAGAGACCCAGTACTTC.

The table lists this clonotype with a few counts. The CDR3 bases are TGTGCCTGGGGACCCGATCCGGCGGTCGGGGGCTACACCTTC. Its protein is CAWGPDPAVGGYTF. This chain uses TRBV30 with TRBJ1-2, with D uncertain. The germline gives CDR1 GTSNPN, CDR2 SVGIG (reference sequence). V was pared by 5 bases and J by 8 bases, with 21 bases between. The CDR3 totals 14 residues.

The CDR3 DNA reads TGTGCCAGCAGTTTATCTCTCGAGACCGGGGAGCTGTTTTTT. Translated, it gives CASSLSLETGELFF. The chain uses TRBV27 and TRBJ2-2; D ambiguous. The V end lost 0 bases, the J end lost 5 bases, and 7 bases lay between the germline ends. Germline V gene data show CDR1 as MNHEY and CDR2 as SMNVEV (reference sequence). The CDR3 sequence is 14 residues long.

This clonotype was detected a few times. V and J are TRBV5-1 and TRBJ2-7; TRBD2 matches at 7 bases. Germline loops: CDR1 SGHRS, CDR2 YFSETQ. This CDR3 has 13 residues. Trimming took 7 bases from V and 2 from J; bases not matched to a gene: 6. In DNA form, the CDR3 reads TGCGCCAGCGGGTCGGGACTAACCTACGAGCAGTACTTC. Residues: CASGSGLTYEQYF.

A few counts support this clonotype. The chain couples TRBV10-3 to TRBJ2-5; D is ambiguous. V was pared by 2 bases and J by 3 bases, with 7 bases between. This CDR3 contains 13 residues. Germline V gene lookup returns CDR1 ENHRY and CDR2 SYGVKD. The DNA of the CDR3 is TGTGCCATCAGTGAGGGTATCGAAGAGACCCAGTACTTC. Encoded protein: CAISEGIEETQYF.

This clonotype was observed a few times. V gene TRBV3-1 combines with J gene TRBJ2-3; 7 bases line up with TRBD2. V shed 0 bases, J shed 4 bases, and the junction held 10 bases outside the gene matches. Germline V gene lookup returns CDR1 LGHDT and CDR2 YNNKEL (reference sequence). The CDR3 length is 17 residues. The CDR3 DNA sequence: TGTGCCAGCAGCCAAGAAGTCGGGCCGGGGGGTCCAGATACGCAGTATTTT. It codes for CASSQEVGPGGPDTQYF.

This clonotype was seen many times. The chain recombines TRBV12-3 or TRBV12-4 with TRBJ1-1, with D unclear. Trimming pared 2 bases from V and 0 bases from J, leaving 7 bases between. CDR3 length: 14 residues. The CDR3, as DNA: TGTGCCAGCAGTTTATTCCCCATGAACACTGAAGCTTTCTTT. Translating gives CASSLFPMNTEAFF.

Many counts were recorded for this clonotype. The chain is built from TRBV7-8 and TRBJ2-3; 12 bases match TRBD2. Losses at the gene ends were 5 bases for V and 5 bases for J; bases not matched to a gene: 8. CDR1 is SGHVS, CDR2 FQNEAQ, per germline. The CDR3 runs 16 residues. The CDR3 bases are TGTGCCAGCAGCCCCAAGACTAGCGGGGGTGTAGATACGCAGTATTTT. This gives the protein CASSPKTSGGVDTQYF.

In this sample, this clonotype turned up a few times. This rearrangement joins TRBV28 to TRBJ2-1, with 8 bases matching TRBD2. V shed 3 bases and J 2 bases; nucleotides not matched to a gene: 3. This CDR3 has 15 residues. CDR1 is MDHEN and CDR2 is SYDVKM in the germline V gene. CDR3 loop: CASSFRLATYNEQFF. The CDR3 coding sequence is TGTGCCAGCAGTTTCCGACTAGCGACCTACAATGAGCAGTTCTTC.

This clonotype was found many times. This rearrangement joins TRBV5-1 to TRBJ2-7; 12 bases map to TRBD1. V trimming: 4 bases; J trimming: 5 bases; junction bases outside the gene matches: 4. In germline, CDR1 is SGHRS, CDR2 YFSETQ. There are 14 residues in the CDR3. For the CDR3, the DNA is TGCGCCAGCAGCCCCGGGACAGGGGGCGACGAGCAGTACTTC. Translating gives CASSPGTGGDEQYF.

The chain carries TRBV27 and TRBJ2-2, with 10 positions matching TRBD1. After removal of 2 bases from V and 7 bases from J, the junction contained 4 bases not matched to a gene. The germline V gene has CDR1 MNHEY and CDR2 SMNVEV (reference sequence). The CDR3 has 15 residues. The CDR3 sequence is CASSLGTGVSGELFF. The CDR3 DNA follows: TGTGCCAGCAGTTTAGGGACAGGGGTTAGCGGGGAGCTGTTTTTT.

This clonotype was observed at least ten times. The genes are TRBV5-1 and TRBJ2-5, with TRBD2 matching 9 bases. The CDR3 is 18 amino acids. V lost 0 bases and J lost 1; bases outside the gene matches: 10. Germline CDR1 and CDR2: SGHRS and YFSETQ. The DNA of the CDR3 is TGCGCCAGCAGCTTGGATGGCCTAGCGGGGATATTCCAAGAGACCCAGTACTTC. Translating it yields CASSLDGLAGIFQETQYF.